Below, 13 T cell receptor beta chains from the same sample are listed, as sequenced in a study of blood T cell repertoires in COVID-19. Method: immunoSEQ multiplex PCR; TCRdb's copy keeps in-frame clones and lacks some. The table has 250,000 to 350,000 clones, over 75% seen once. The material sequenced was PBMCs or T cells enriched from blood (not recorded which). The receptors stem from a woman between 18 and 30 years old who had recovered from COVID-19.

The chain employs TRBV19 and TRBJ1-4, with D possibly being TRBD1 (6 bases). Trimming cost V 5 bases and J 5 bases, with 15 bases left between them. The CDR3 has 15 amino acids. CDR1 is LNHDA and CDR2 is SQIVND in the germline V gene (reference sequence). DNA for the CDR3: TGTGCCAGTAGTCCCACAGGGATCCCGAATGAAAAACTGTTTTTT. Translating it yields CASSPTGIPNEKLFF.

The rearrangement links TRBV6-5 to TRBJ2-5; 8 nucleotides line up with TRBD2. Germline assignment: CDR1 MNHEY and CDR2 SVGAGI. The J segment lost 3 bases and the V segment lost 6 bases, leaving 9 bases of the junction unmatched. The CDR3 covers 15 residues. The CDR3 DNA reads TGTGCCAGCAGGGCCCCTCCAGCGGGGGAAGAGACCCAGTACTTC. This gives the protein CASRAPPAGEETQYF.

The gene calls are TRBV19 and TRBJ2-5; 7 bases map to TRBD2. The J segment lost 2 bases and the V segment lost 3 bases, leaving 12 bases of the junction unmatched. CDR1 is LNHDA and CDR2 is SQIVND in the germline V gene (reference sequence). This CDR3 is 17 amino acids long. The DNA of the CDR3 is TGTGCCAGTAGTATCCGATCCCGGGACTACTTTCAAGAGACCCAGTACTTC. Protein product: CASSIRSRDYFQETQYF. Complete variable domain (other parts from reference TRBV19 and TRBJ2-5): DGGITQSPKYLFRKEGQNVTLSCEQNLNHDAMYWYRQDPGQGLRLIYYSQIVNDFQKGDIAEGYSVSREKKESFPLTVTSAQKNPTAFYLCASSIRSRDYFQETQYFGPGTRLLVL.

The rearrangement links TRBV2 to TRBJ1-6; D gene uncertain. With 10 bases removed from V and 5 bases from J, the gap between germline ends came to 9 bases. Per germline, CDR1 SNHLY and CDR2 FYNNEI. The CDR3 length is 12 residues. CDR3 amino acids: CATYENNSPLHF. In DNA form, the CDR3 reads TGTGCCACATATGAGAATAATTCACCCCTCCACTTT.

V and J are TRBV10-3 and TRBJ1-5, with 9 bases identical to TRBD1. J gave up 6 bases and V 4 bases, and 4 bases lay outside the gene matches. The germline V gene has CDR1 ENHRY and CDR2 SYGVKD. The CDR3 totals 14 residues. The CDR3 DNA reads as TGTGCCATCAGTGGGGACAGGGACGGTCAGCCCCAGCATTTT. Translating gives CAISGDRDGQPQHF.

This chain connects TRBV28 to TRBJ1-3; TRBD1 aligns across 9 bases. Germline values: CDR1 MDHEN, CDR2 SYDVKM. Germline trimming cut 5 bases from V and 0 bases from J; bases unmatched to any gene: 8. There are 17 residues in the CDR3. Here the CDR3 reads CASSPPQGQGSGNTIYF. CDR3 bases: TGTGCCAGCAGTCCTCCCCAGGGACAGGGCTCTGGAAACACCATATATTTT.

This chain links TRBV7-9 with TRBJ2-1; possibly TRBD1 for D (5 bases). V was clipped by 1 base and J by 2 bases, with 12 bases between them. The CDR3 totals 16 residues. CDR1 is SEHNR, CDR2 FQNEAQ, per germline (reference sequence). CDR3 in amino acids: CASSLGTSEPYNEQFF. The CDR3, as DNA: TGTGCCAGCAGCTTAGGGACATCTGAACCCTACAATGAGCAGTTCTTC.

The CDR3 DNA is TGCGCCAGCAGCTCTGAAGGGCAGGGACAGTACTTC. It is translated as CASSSEGQGQYF. The chain couples TRBV5-1 to TRBJ2-7; possibly TRBD1 for D (5 bases). Germline-derived CDR1 and CDR2 are SGHRS and YFSETQ. The V end lost 3 bases, the J end lost 10 bases, and 14 bases lay between the germline ends. The CDR3 has 12 residues. Combining the CDR3 with reference TRBV5-1 and TRBJ2-7 gives the whole variable domain KAGVTQTPRYLIKTRGQQVTLSCSPISGHRSVSWYQQTPGQGLQFLFEYFSETQRNKGNFPGRFSGRQFSNSRSEMNVSTLELGDSALYLCASSSEGQGQYFGPGTRLTVT.

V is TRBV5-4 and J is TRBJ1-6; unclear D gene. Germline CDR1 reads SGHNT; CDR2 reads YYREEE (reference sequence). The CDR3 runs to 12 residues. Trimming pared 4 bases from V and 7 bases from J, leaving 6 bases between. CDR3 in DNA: TGTGCCAGCAGCCGGGAAAATTCACCCCTCCACTTT. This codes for CASSRENSPLHF.

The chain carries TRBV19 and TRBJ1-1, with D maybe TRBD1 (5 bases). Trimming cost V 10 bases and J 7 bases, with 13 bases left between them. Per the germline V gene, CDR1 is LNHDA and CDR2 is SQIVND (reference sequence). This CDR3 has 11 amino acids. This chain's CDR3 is CATNRGYEAFF. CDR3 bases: TGTGCCACTAACCGGGGGTATGAAGCTTTCTTT.

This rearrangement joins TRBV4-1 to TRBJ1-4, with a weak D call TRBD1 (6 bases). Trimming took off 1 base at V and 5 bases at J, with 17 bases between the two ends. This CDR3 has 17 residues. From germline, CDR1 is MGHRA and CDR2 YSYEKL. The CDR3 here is CASSQAGLRGGNEKLFF. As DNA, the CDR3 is TGCGCCAGCAGCCAAGCCGGACTCAGGGGAGGGAATGAAAAACTGTTTTTT.

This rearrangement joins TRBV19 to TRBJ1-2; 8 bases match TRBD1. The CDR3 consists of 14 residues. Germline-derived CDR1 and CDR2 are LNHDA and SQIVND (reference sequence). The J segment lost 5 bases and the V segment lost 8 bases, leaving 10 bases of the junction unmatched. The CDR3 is CASCPTGEVYGYTF. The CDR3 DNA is TGTGCCAGTTGCCCGACAGGGGAGGTTTATGGCTACACCTTC. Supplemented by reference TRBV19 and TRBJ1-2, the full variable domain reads DGGITQSPKYLFRKEGQNVTLSCEQNLNHDAMYWYRQDPGQGLRLIYYSQIVNDFQKGDIAEGYSVSREKKESFPLTVTSAQKNPTAFYLCASCPTGEVYGYTFGSGTRLTVV.

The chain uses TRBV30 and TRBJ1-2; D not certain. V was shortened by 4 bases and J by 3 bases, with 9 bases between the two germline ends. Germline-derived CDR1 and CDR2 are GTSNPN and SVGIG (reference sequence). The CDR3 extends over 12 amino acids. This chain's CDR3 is CAWTKDYYGYTF. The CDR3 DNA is TGTGCCTGGACTAAGGACTACTATGGCTACACCTTC.